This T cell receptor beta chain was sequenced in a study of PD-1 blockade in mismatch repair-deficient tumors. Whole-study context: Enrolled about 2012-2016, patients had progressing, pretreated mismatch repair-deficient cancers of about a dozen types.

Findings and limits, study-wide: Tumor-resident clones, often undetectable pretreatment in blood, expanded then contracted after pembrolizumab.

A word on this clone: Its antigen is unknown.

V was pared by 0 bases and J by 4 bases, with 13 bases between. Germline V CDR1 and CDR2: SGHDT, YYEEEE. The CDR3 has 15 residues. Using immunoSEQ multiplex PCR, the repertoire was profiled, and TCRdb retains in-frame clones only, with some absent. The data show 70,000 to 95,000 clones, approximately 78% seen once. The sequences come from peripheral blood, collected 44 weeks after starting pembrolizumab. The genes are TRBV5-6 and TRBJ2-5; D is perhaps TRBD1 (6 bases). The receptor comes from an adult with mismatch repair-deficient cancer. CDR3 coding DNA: TGTGCCAGCAGCTTGGAACAGGGTAAGGGAGAGACCCAGTACTTC. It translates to CASSLEQGKGETQYF.